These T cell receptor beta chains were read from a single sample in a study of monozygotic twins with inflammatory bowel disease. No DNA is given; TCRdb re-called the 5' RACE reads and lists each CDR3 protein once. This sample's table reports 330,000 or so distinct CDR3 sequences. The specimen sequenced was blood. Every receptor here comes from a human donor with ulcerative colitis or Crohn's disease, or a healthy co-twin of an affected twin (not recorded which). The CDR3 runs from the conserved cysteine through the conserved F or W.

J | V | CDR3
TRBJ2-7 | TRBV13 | CASSFWNGLAGVFEQYF
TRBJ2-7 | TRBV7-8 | CASSSLAGESYEQYF
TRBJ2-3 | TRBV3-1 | CASSRGRTDTQYF
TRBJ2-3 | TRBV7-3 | CASSPGTAGTQYF
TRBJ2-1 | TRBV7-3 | CANSLTRDRGSNEQFF
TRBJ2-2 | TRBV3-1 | CASSQGGLQSGELFF
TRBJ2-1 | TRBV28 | CASSIRDNEQFF
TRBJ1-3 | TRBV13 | CASSDEGGGNTIYF
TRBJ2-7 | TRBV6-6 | CASSTGVPTWEQYF
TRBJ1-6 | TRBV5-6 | CASSWARQGNSPLHF